The clone carrying this T cell receptor (beta chain) was detected only once. Other DNA variants within this sample encode the same CDR3. This sample was included in a study of technical replicates of blood from a handful of donors. This table comes from immunoSEQ multiplex PCR, and its TCRdb copy is limited to in-frame clones, with some not included. The sample has over 55,000 clones, 70% to 90% seen once. V lost 5 bases and J 5 bases, leaving 9 bases between the germline ends. Germline CDR1 and CDR2: MNHEY and SMNVEV (reference sequence). The CDR3 length is 13 residues. The genes are TRBV27 and TRBJ2-2; TRBD2 might be the D (6 bases). Input material: PBMCs. This TCR came from a human donor in good health. Some clones in this sample may be carry-over from other donors' samples. CDR3 sequence: CASSKTRTGELFF. CDR3 nucleotides: TGTGCCAGCAGTAAGACTAGAACCGGGGAGCTGTTTTTT.